The 29 T cell receptor beta chains given below trace back to one sample, sequenced in a study of post-analysis software for immune sequencing data. Study-wide results and caveats: Included in a set of about five TRBV segments more frequent in patients than controls were TRBV5-6, TRBV5-1 and TRBV20-1.

Incorporated into the TCR beta cDNA libraries were unique molecular identifiers, which served to reduce PCR and sequencing biases. TCRdb re-analysed the PCR reads in MiXCR, keeping a single row per CDR3 protein. Here the sample spans around 700,000 distinct CDR3 sequences, approximately 59% being singletons. The antigens for these receptors are not known. Sequencing was carried out using blood. These receptors all stem from a girl aged 2 to 10 with multiple sclerosis.

This clonotype has a handful of counts. This chain links TRBV13 with TRBJ2-7, with unresolved D. The closer fit of TRBJ2-5 to the DNA end suggests the J call may be wrong. Germline lookup yields CDR1 PRHDT and CDR2 FYEKMQ (reference sequence). There are 14 residues in the CDR3. CDR3 region: CASSLEGSLKTQYF. CDR3 bases: TGTGCCAGCAGCTTAGAGGGAAGTCTAAAGACCCAGTACTTC.

The J gene is TRBJ2-1, the V gene TRBV20-1, with 15 bases lining up with TRBD2. The germline gives CDR1 DFQATT, CDR2 SNEGSKA (reference sequence). Unmatched junction bases numbered 14, after V lost 1 base and J lost 4 bases. The CDR3 sequence is 20 residues long. The chain's CDR3 is CSARAASGTSGRLHYNEQFF. As DNA, the CDR3 is TGCAGTGCTAGAGCAGCATCTGGGACTAGCGGGAGGCTGCATTACAATGAGCAGTTCTTC.

This clonotype appeared a few times. This chain uses TRBV3-1 with TRBJ1-2, with D perhaps TRBD1 (6 bases). Trimming took off 4 bases at V and 6 bases at J, with 15 bases between the two ends. The germline V gene has CDR1 LGHDT and CDR2 YNNKEL (reference sequence). The length of the CDR3 is 14 residues. The CDR3 is CASSPSGASNGYTF. CDR3 in DNA: TGTGCCAGCAGCCCTTCGGGGGCCTCCAATGGCTACACCTTC.

The chain joins TRBV3-1 to TRBJ1-3; TRBD1 might be the D (6 bases). Trimming cost V 9 bases and J 0 bases, with 12 bases left between them. The length of the CDR3 is 14 residues. The germline gives CDR1 LGHDT, CDR2 YNNKEL (reference sequence). CDR3 bases: TGTGCCAGTAGACAGGACAGCTCTGGAAACACCATATATTTT. It yields the protein CASRQDSSGNTIYF.

The chain recombines TRBV27 with TRBJ1-5; perhaps TRBD1 as D (6 bases). Trimming stripped 5 bases from V and 6 bases from J, with 11 bases between. Germline CDR1 and CDR2: MNHEY and SMNVEV (reference sequence). This CDR3 spans 13 amino acids. CDR3 bases: TGTGCCAGCAGTGAGGGGGGCAGTCAGCCCCAGCATTTT. Amino acids: CASSEGGSQPQHF.

Only a few counts were recorded for this clonotype. This chain joins TRBV29-1 and TRBJ2-3; maybe TRBD1 (6 bases). CDR3 length: 14 amino acids. V dropped 5 bases and J dropped 4 bases, with 16 bases sitting between them. Germline assignment: CDR1 SQVTM and CDR2 ANQGSEA. CDR3 in DNA: TGCAGCGTTCGTAGGGACAATAGCCCAGATACGCAGTATTTT. Its translation is CSVRRDNSPDTQYF.

V and J are TRBV25-1 and TRBJ2-1; the D gene is possibly TRBD2 (5 bases). The CDR3 covers 13 residues. V was cut by 6 bases and J by 5 bases, with 11 bases left in between. Per germline, CDR1 MGHDK and CDR2 SYGVNS. The CDR3 region has the DNA TGTGCCAGCAGGGAACACGGGAACAATGAGCAGTTCTTC. As protein: CASREHGNNEQFF.

This rearrangement joins TRBV6-1 to TRBJ2-1; D unclear. Germline CDR1 and CDR2: MNHNS and SASEGT. Trimming shortened V by 4 bases and J by 4 bases, and 5 bases separated the two germline ends. This CDR3 spans 12 amino acids. In DNA form, the CDR3 reads TGTGCCAGCAGTGTGAATTACAATGAGCAGTTCTTC. Translating it yields CASSVNYNEQFF.

The CDR3, as DNA: TGCAGTGCTAGAGCGGGGGACACCTACGAGCAGTACTTC. Protein sequence: CSARAGDTYEQYF. The chain carries TRBV20-1 and TRBJ2-7; D possibly uses TRBD1 or TRBD2 (6 bases each). Trimming took 1 base from V and 2 from J, leaving 9 bases between them. There are 13 residues in the CDR3. Germline CDR1 DFQATT, CDR2 SNEGSKA (reference sequence).

The V and J genes are TRBV4-2 and TRBJ2-2; no definite D call. The CDR3 loop spans 19 amino acids. V was cut by 0 bases and J by 4 bases, with 21 bases left in between. Looked up from germline, CDR1 is LGHNA and CDR2 is YNFKEQ. The CDR3 sequence: CASSQDLQTAYSGTGELFF. The CDR3 nucleotides are TGTGCCAGCAGCCAAGATTTACAGACTGCCTACTCGGGCACCGGGGAGCTGTTTTTT.

The chain recombines TRBV20-1 with TRBJ2-3; D possibly matches TRBD1 or TRBD2 (5 bases each). This CDR3 has 15 amino acids. Between the trimmed V and J ends, which lost 2 bases and 1 base, there was a span of 13 bases. Germline V gene data show CDR1 as DFQATT and CDR2 as SNEGSKA (reference sequence). CDR3: CSARPGTYRTDTQYF. The CDR3 DNA follows: TGCAGTGCTAGACCCGGGACCTATCGCACAGATACGCAGTATTTT.

The V gene is TRBV11-2, the J gene TRBJ2-7; D may be TRBD1 or TRBD2 (5 bases each). V gave up 2 bases and J gave up 9 bases, with 17 bases separating them. CDR1 and CDR2 from the germline V gene are SGHAT and FQNNGV. The CDR3 is 14 amino acids. The CDR3 DNA reads as TGTGCCAGCAGCTTACGGCAGGGATCCCGGGGGCAGTACTTC. The encoded protein is CASSLRQGSRGQYF.

The rearrangement links TRBV12-3 or TRBV12-4 to TRBJ2-1; no reliable D call. V was clipped by 7 bases and J by 8 bases, with 15 bases between them. The CDR3 length is 13 residues. CDR3 bases: TGTGCCAGCACCATTCCAAATTGGGATGAGCAGTTCTTC. Amino acid sequence: CASTIPNWDEQFF.

The chain has TRBV18 and TRBJ2-1, with 7 nucleotides matching TRBD1. V shed 0 bases and J 4 bases; nucleotides not matched to a gene: 9. The CDR3 is 17 residues long. Germline V gene sequence: CDR1 KGHSH, CDR2 LQKENI. This chain's CDR3 is CASSPPLTGMVYNEQFF. The DNA of the CDR3 is TGTGCCAGCTCACCACCATTGACAGGGATGGTGTACAATGAGCAGTTCTTC.

About this clonotype: At one of its ends the junction is not consistent with the germline gene, which may arise from a read error. V and J are TRBV7-9 and TRBJ1-2; D may be TRBD1 (6 bases). This CDR3 has 14 residues. CDR1 SEHNR and CDR2 FQNEAQ come from the germline V gene (reference sequence). The CDR3 is CANSFGEGGYGYTF. The DNA for the CDR3 is TGTGCCAACAGCTTCGGGGAAGGGGGCTATGGCTACACCTTC.

The chain has TRBV7-2 and TRBJ2-5; 10 nucleotides line up with TRBD1. The junction had 4 bases not matched to a gene; V was cut back by 5 bases and J by 1 base. CDR1 is SGHTA and CDR2 is FQGNSA in the germline V gene. This CDR3 has 15 amino acids. The CDR3 DNA reads TGTGCCAGCAGCGCCTGGGACAGGGGCCAAGAGACCCAGTACTTC. This codes for CASSAWDRGQETQYF.

The chain couples TRBV29-1 to TRBJ2-5; possible D gene TRBD1, 5 bases. Deletions cut 4 bases from V and 11 bases from J, with 17 bases between. This CDR3 comprises 12 residues. From germline, CDR1 is SQVTM and CDR2 ANQGSEA. DNA for the CDR3: TGCAGCGTTGCCAGGGCCCTGAATGAGCAGTACTTC. This gives the protein CSVARALNEQYF.

This rearrangement joins TRBV24-1 to TRBJ2-3, with 9 bases that match TRBD2. The CDR3 sequence is 16 residues long. Germline loops: CDR1 KGHDR, CDR2 SFDVKD. J lost 2 bases, V lost 4 bases, and 6 bases had no gene match. The CDR3 bases are TGTGCCACCAGTGAAGGTAGCGGGAGACTCACAGATACGCAGTATTTT. Its protein is CATSEGSGRLTDTQYF.

This clonotype was seen a handful of times. The chain is built from TRBV29-1 and TRBJ1-4; D gene uncertain. Between the trimmed V and J ends, which lost 4 bases and 7 bases, there was a span of 7 bases. The CDR3 length is 11 residues. Germline V lookup: CDR1 SQVTM, CDR2 ANQGSEA. CDR3: CSVGAGEKLFF. The CDR3 bases are TGCAGCGTTGGGGCAGGTGAAAAACTGTTTTTT.

In its sample, this clonotype was seen a few times. The gene calls are TRBV15 and TRBJ1-4; D remains unclear. The germline V and J ends were trimmed by 4 bases and 3 bases, with 12 bases remaining between them. The CDR3 contains 15 residues. Germline V lookup: CDR1 LNHNV, CDR2 YYDKDF (reference sequence). This CDR3 is CATSIERVPNEKLFF. CDR3 DNA sequence: TGTGCCACCAGCATAGAAAGGGTACCTAATGAAAAACTGTTTTTT.

V and J are TRBV20-1 and TRBJ2-1; D may be TRBD2 (6 bases). Deletions cut 5 bases from V and 8 bases from J, with 22 bases between. The length of the CDR3 is 15 residues. Germline V CDR1 and CDR2: DFQATT, SNEGSKA (reference sequence). The CDR3 spells CSAFLRTGGWDEQFF. The DNA of the CDR3 is TGCAGTGCTTTCCTCCGGACTGGAGGGTGGGATGAGCAGTTCTTC.

This chain links TRBV6-2 or TRBV6-3 with TRBJ2-7; 9 bases are a match to TRBD2. The CDR3 covers 15 residues. V lost 6 bases and J lost 0; bases outside the gene matches: 6. Germline loops: CDR1 MNHEY, CDR2 SVGEGT. The CDR3 sequence: CASSHSGSLSYEQYF. The CDR3 DNA follows: TGTGCCAGCAGCCATAGCGGGAGCCTCTCCTACGAGCAGTACTTC.

This clonotype was seen a handful of times. This chain uses TRBV7-2 with TRBJ1-2; 7 bases are shared with TRBD1. The CDR3 loop spans 13 amino acids. Germline V gene sequence: CDR1 SGHTA, CDR2 FQGNSA. J lost 4 bases, V lost 4 bases, and 3 bases had no gene match. This CDR3 is CASSSGQTYGYTF. The CDR3 DNA follows: TGTGCCAGCAGCTCGGGACAGACCTATGGCTACACCTTC.

The V gene is TRBV12-3 or TRBV12-4, the J gene TRBJ2-1, with TRBD2 matching over 7 bases. Trimming cost V 5 bases and J 6 bases; bases outside gene matches: 10. The CDR3 runs 15 residues. The CDR3 DNA is TGTGCCAGCAGTCCCCAAGTGGGGGGGACCAATGAGCAGTTCTTC. Protein: CASSPQVGGTNEQFF.

The J gene is TRBJ2-1, the V gene TRBV18, with 9 nucleotides matching TRBD2. Germline CDR1 reads KGHSH; CDR2 reads LQKENI. The CDR3 spans 17 residues. V dropped 0 bases and J dropped 7; count of bases not matched to a gene: 10. CDR3 protein: CASSPPVAGGSLNEQFF. Written as DNA, the CDR3 is TGTGCCAGCTCACCACCCGTGGCGGGAGGGAGCCTTAATGAGCAGTTCTTC.

The chain carries TRBV6-6 and TRBJ2-3; TRBD1 is a possible D gene (6 bases). There are 16 residues in the CDR3. Germline CDR1 is MNHNY and CDR2 is SVGAGI (reference sequence). V gave up 6 bases and J gave up 2 bases, with 18 bases separating them. This CDR3 is CASSNHRVVSTDTQYF. CDR3 in DNA: TGTGCCAGCAGCAACCACAGGGTAGTGTCCACAGATACGCAGTATTTT.

The chain has TRBV4-2 and TRBJ2-1; TRBD2 aligns across 8 bases. J lost 7 bases, V lost 0 bases, and 14 bases had no gene match. Germline CDR1 LGHNA, CDR2 YNFKEQ. CDR3 length: 18 residues. The CDR3 reads CASSQEIGEAASGNEQFF. As DNA, the CDR3 is TGTGCCAGCAGCCAAGAAATCGGAGAGGCGGCTAGCGGGAATGAGCAGTTCTTC.

The table lists this clonotype with a few counts. The gene calls are TRBV20-1 and TRBJ1-2, with 9 bases identical to TRBD1. The V and J ends lost 0 bases and 1 base, in that order; junction bases with no gene match: 6. CDR1 is DFQATT and CDR2 is SNEGSKA in the germline V gene (reference sequence). The CDR3 is 16 amino acids. CDR3 residues: CSARDDRGKINYGYTF. The CDR3 DNA sequence: TGCAGTGCTAGAGATGACAGGGGGAAAATTAACTATGGCTACACCTTC.

This chain joins TRBV6-1 and TRBJ2-3, with 11 bases fitting TRBD1. V trimming: 7 bases; J trimming: 1 base; junction bases outside the gene matches: 13. Germline lookup yields CDR1 MNHNS and CDR2 SASEGT. The CDR3 spans 18 residues. The CDR3: CASKSRGMDRGRTDTQYF. DNA for the CDR3: TGTGCCAGCAAGTCAAGGGGGATGGACAGGGGGCGCACAGATACGCAGTATTTT.